A single sample gave rise to the 8 T cell receptor beta chains below, sequenced in a study of OX40 agonist ivuxolimab in advanced cancers. Library prep was done by the immunoSEQ multiplex PCR assay. Imported from immuneACCESS, the table was reduced by TCRdb to in-frame sequences with V and J called. These copies leave out some clones; in studies compared against another copy, an unresolved V gene accounts for under half, and the cause of the remainder is not known. Present in this sample are 55,000 to 70,000 clones, 70% to 90% of which were seen just once. Of the sample, 4.7% falls within the top ten clones. Sequenced material: CD4+ or CD8+ T cells sorted from blood, taken in a trial of the OX40 agonist ivuxolimab. Source of these receptors: an adult with an advanced solid tumor such as melanoma, head and neck, liver or kidney cancer.

This clone was seen once. CDR3 in amino acids: CASSQWGRDSGEKLFF. In DNA, the CDR3 is TGTGCCAGCAGCCAATGGGGCCGGGACAGTGGAGAAAAACTGTTTTTT. The rearrangement links TRBV14 to TRBJ1-4; 7 nucleotides align to TRBD1. CDR3 length: 16 residues. The V gene end was trimmed by 2 bases and the J gene end by 8 bases; junction bases not matched to a gene: 11. Germline lookup yields CDR1 SGHDN and CDR2 FVKESK.

This chain uses TRBV11-3 with TRBJ2-1; D tentatively reads TRBD1 or TRBD2 (6 bases each). Trimming took off 5 bases at V and 5 bases at J, with 13 bases between the two ends. Germline CDR1 is SGHNT and CDR2 is YENEEA. The CDR3 sequence is 14 residues long. The chain's CDR3 is CASSPEGDNNEQFF. The DNA for the CDR3 is TGTGCCAGCAGCCCGGAGGGGGATAACAATGAGCAGTTCTTC. Complete variable domain (other parts from reference TRBV11-3 and TRBJ2-1): EAGVVQSPRYKIIEKKQPVAFWCNPISGHNTLYWYLQNLGQGPELLIRYENEEAVDDSQLPKDRFSAERLKGVDSTLKIQPAELGDSAVYLCASSPEGDNNEQFFGPGTRLTVL.

This chain links TRBV6-5 with TRBJ2-7; D is perhaps TRBD2 (6 bases). The CDR3 is 14 amino acids. Germline assignment: CDR1 MNHEY and CDR2 SVGAGI. V lost 2 bases, J lost 7 bases, and 15 bases lay in between. CDR3 DNA sequence: TGTGCCAGCAGTTACGGCGGGATAGCTCGGGAGCAGTACTTC. Its translation is CASSYGGIAREQYF.

The chain is built from TRBV7-9 and TRBJ2-6; possible D gene TRBD1, 6 bases. The germline CDR1 and CDR2 sequences are SEHNR and FQNEAQ (reference sequence). The CDR3 spans 16 residues. V lost 5 bases and J lost 2, with 13 bases in between. DNA for the CDR3: TGTGCCAGCAGCCCAGGGGAAGTGCCTGGGGCCAACGTCCTGACTTTC. Protein: CASSPGEVPGANVLTF. Full variable domain (missing parts from reference TRBV7-9 and TRBJ2-6): DTGVSQNPRHKITKRGQNVTFRCDPISEHNRLYWYRQTLGQGPEFLTYFQNEAQLEKSRLLSDRFSAERPKGSFSTLEIQRTEQGDSAMYLCASSPGEVPGANVLTFGAGSRLTVL.

The J gene is TRBJ2-7, the V gene TRBV30; TRBD2 might be the D (6 bases). The germline V gene has CDR1 GTSNPN and CDR2 SVGIG (reference sequence). The CDR3 has 13 amino acids. V lost 0 bases and J 6 bases, leaving 12 bases between the germline ends. Written as DNA, the CDR3 is TGTGCCTGGAGTGTAAAAATGGGAGGCGAGCAGTACTTC. Its protein product is CAWSVKMGGEQYF.

The chain carries TRBV9 and TRBJ2-5, with a weak D call TRBD2 (5 bases). This CDR3 spans 13 amino acids. Between the trimmed V and J ends, which lost 2 bases and 4 bases, there was a span of 9 bases. CDR1 and CDR2 (germline): SGDLS, YYNGEE. The CDR3: CASSVSRGETQYF. The CDR3 coding sequence is TGTGCCAGCAGCGTTTCCCGGGGAGAGACCCAGTACTTC.

The chain uses TRBV18 and TRBJ2-7; the D call may be TRBD1 or TRBD2 (5 bases each). V dropped 0 bases and J dropped 7 bases, with 10 bases sitting between them. The CDR3 loop spans 13 amino acids. Per germline, CDR1 KGHSH and CDR2 LQKENI. In DNA form, the CDR3 reads TGTGCCAGCTCACCACCTAGTTGGGGGGAGCAGTACTTC. Its translation is CASSPPSWGEQYF.

This clone has just a few counts. V gene TRBV18 combines with J gene TRBJ1-1; D gene uncertain. The CDR3 is 15 residues long. Deletions cut 3 bases from V and 0 bases from J, with 11 bases between. Germline-derived CDR1 and CDR2 are KGHSH and LQKENI. CDR3 region: CASSPFGDMNTEAFF. The CDR3 DNA reads as TGTGCCAGCTCACCGTTCGGGGATATGAACACTGAAGCTTTCTTT. Supplemented by reference TRBV18 and TRBJ1-1, the full variable domain reads NAGVMQNPRHLVRRRGQEARLRCSPMKGHSHVYWYRQLPEEGLKFMVYLQKENIIDESGMPKERFSAEFPKEGPSILRIQQVVRGDSAAYFCASSPFGDMNTEAFFGQGTRLTVV.